Frequency places the clone carrying this TCR beta chain as medium-sized. Antigen specificity is unknown. The CDR3 covers 15 residues. Per germline, CDR1 LGHNA and CDR2 YSLEER. The authors enriched total CD8+ T cells by negative magnetic separation. Duplicate vials of around 150,000 sorted CD8+ T cells per subset supplied the RNA. These data are taken from a study of human CD8 memory T cell subsets. Overall study findings and caveats: Chao1 was used to estimate diversity, and its estimates suggested stem-like memory T cells were more diverse than precursor exhausted T cells.

Sequencing libraries of TCR beta were made by UMI-labeled 5' RACE. TCRdb reprocessed the 5' RACE reads; each CDR3 protein has one entry and no DNA is given. The data show about 4,700 distinct CDR3 sequences, and the top ten clones hold 20% to 25%. The receptor's source is a human donor in good health. Sequenced material: CD8+ T cells from PBMCs. The genes are TRBV4-3 and TRBJ2-2; TCRdb's D call of TRBD1 is untestable without DNA. The CDR3 region is CASSQQDGGAGELFF.